The entry below gives a single T cell receptor (beta chain) sequence along with its context. This clone's antigen is unknown. No qualities accompany the bases; no much larger clone lies one base away. The library relied on the immunoSEQ multiplex PCR assay. TCRdb stores this immuneACCESS table with in-frame sequences only. Part of the clones is absent; in the studies checked, under half of the shortfall reflects unresolved V genes, and no reason is known for the rest. In all, the sample holds 150,000 to 200,000 clones, and approximately 90% of those were seen once. The ten top clones hold roughly 1.5% of the sample. At the junction V is shortened by 0 bases and J by 10 bases; bases outside the gene matches: 7. The CDR3, from cysteine to phenylalanine, totals 15 residues. Kept here is only the CDR3 DNA, which spans 45 bases and is read in frame from base 1. The germline V gene provides CDR1 KGHDR and CDR2 SFDVKD.

This sample is part of a study of control samples from healthy donors and cancer patients (dated by TCRdb to 2020 to 2021). Sequencing was performed on blood. The clonotype comes from a man under 40 in good health. The chain couples TRBV24-1 to TRBJ2-1; 8 of the junction bases match TRBD2. The CDR3 region has the sequence CATSDLETSAKEQFF. The DNA is TGTGCCACCAGTGATTTGGAGACTAGCGCAAAGGAGCAGTTCTTC.